One sample yielded the 12 T cell receptor beta chains listed below, sequenced in a study of T cells in Graves' hyperthyroidism and ophthalmopathy. There were TCR beta CDR3 regions amplified from RNA transcripts. Primed by the HTBI set, a first-round RT-PCR was run on the TCR CDR3. Using its own MiXCR run on the multiplex PCR reads, TCRdb lists one record per CDR3 protein. The data show fewer than 350,000 distinct CDR3 sequences, 13% seen once. The material sequenced was blood. These receptors were obtained from a woman in her 30s with Graves' hyperthyroidism that later progressed to Graves' ophthalmopathy.

This clonotype was observed a few times. The rearrangement joins TRBV24-1 to TRBJ2-1; tentatively, D is TRBD2 (6 bases). CDR3 length equals 14 residues. Trimming removed 2 bases at V and 9 bases at J, with 13 bases between. Germline V gene sequence: CDR1 KGHDR, CDR2 SFDVKD. The CDR3 sequence: CATSDSPRGAEQFF. CDR3 in DNA: TGTGCCACCAGTGATTCCCCGCGGGGCGCTGAGCAGTTCTTC.

This clonotype was seen ten or more times. V usage is TRBV2 and J usage is TRBJ2-1, with D perhaps being TRBD1 or TRBD2 (5 bases each). Germline V gene sequence: CDR1 SNHLY, CDR2 FYNNEI. Trimming removed 7 bases from V and 8 bases from J, with 27 bases in between. This CDR3 comprises 17 residues. The CDR3 DNA follows: TGTGCCAGCATCCGGGACCTACAACAATCCGGTCGGGATGAGCAGTTCTTC. Translated: CASIRDLQQSGRDEQFF.

This clonotype was seen repeatedly, ten times or more. The rearrangement uses TRBV6-1 and TRBJ1-6, with D perhaps TRBD1 (6 bases). This CDR3 is 15 amino acids long. V lost 6 bases and J lost 7, with 16 bases in between. Germline V lookup: CDR1 MNHNS, CDR2 SASEGT. The CDR3 protein is CASRPPGQENSPLHF. The CDR3 nucleotides are TGTGCCAGCAGACCTCCGGGACAAGAAAATTCACCCCTCCACTTT.

This clonotype was recorded many times. This chain uses TRBV28 with TRBJ1-4, with D possibly TRBD1 on 5 matching bases. CDR1 is MDHEN, CDR2 SYDVKM, per germline. The CDR3 loop spans 14 amino acids. With 5 bases removed from V and 14 bases from J, the gap between germline ends came to 21 bases. The CDR3 protein is CASSPPRPTVHLFF. CDR3 DNA sequence: TGTGCCAGCAGTCCCCCCCGGCCGACAGTGCACCTGTTTTTT.

This clonotype was detected ten times or more. In DNA form, the CDR3 reads TGTGCCAGCAGTTCCGGGAGTTGGAGAGTTCAGTACTTC. Its protein is CASSSGSWRVQYF. The rearrangement uses TRBV6-2 or TRBV6-3 and TRBJ2-4, with D possibly being TRBD2 (6 bases). The CDR3 spans 13 residues. Trimming shortened V by 4 bases and J by 11 bases, and 15 bases separated the two germline ends. CDR1 and CDR2 (germline): MNHEY, SVGEGT.

The sample holds many counts of this clonotype. The genes are TRBV7-2 and TRBJ1-6; no firm D call. CDR1 is SGHTA, CDR2 FQGNSA, per germline. The V end was cut by 3 bases, the J end by 3 bases, with 3 bases between. The CDR3 has 13 residues. CDR3 nucleotide sequence: TGTGCCAGCAGCTTGGACTATAATTCACCCCTCCACTTT. It translates to CASSLDYNSPLHF.

This clonotype was recorded many times. The rearrangement links TRBV19 to TRBJ2-5, with 12 bases lining up with TRBD1. Germline V gene lookup returns CDR1 LNHDA and CDR2 SQIVND (reference sequence). With 3 bases clipped from V and 7 bases from J, the junction kept 9 bases outside the gene matches. The CDR3 is 16 amino acids. CDR3 loop: CASSISGTGGEGTQYF. For the CDR3, the DNA is TGTGCCAGTAGTATTTCCGGGACAGGGGGCGAGGGGACCCAGTACTTC.

This clonotype was seen a few times. The CDR3 sequence: CASSAVWDRDPDTQYF. DNA of the CDR3: TGTGCCAGCAGTGCGGTGTGGGACAGGGATCCAGATACGCAGTATTTT. The chain carries TRBV25-1 and TRBJ2-3, with TRBD1 identical over 9 bases. The CDR3 is 16 amino acids. Germline-derived CDR1 and CDR2 are MGHDK and SYGVNS. V was pared by 4 bases and J by 4 bases, with 9 bases of the junction left unmatched.

This clonotype was counted ten times or more. The chain uses TRBV28 and TRBJ2-5; D is unclear. Germline assignment: CDR1 MDHEN and CDR2 SYDVKM. The V and J ends lost 9 bases and 3 bases respectively, with 17 bases between them. The CDR3 is 14 amino acids. As DNA, the CDR3 is TGTGCCAGTATGCTATTTAGATCCAAAGAGACCCAGTACTTC. Translation: CASMLFRSKETQYF.

In this sample, this clonotype turned up many times. The gene calls are TRBV19 and TRBJ2-5; a possible D gene is TRBD2 (5 bases). Germline V gene data show CDR1 as LNHDA and CDR2 as SQIVND (reference sequence). The CDR3 spans 16 residues. Trimming removed 4 bases from V and 4 bases from J, with 19 bases in between. The CDR3 sequence is CASSTRRGKARETQYF. Written as DNA, the CDR3 is TGTGCCAGTAGTACCCGAAGAGGGAAGGCGAGAGAGACCCAGTACTTC.

This clonotype has ten or more counts. This chain links TRBV7-8 with TRBJ1-2; 8 positions agree with TRBD1. The V gene end was trimmed by 6 bases and the J gene end by 6 bases; junction bases not matched to a gene: 0. CDR1 and CDR2 from the germline V gene are SGHVS and FQNEAQ. CDR3 length: 11 residues. The CDR3, as DNA: TGTGCCAGCAGGACAGGGGATGGCTACACCTTC. Protein: CASRTGDGYTF.

The rearrangement joins TRBV19 to TRBJ1-1, with D tentatively TRBD1 (5 bases). With 7 bases removed from V and 5 bases from J, the gap between germline ends came to 14 bases. The CDR3 is 13 amino acids. CDR1 LNHDA and CDR2 SQIVND come from the germline V gene (reference sequence). The CDR3 DNA reads TGTGCCAGTACCCCGGGACTAAGGACTGAAGCTTTCTTT. It translates to CASTPGLRTEAFF.